This T cell receptor beta chain is from a study of human T cells and chemical hapten exposure. Stated time point: patch test 2, 6 weeks after DPC sensitization. Specified treatment: therapeutic diphenylcyclopropenone sensitization with weekly scalp DPC. Turning to this clonotype: What it binds is unknown.

The CDR3 is 13 residues long. CDR1 is SGHTA, CDR2 FQGNSA, per germline. V lost 2 bases and J lost 8, with 7 bases in between. Findings and limits, study-wide: DPC sensitization produced no change in TCRs with frequency above 1 in 1000. Patch test scores rose with PT1 expanded TCR counts, a positive correlation.

TCRdb re-derived calls from the RACE reads in MiXCR, one entry per CDR3 protein. In the table there are some 82,000 distinct CDR3 sequences, less than 8% of which are singletons. The receptor's source is a woman aged 25 to 39 with alopecia areata. Some clones in this sample may be carry-over from other donors' samples. The source was whole blood, collected in connection with sensitization to the hapten diphenylcyclopropenone (DPC). The V call is TRBV7-2, the J call TRBJ1-6; D gene unclear. The CDR3 bases are TGTGCCAGCAGCTTACAACTCGATTCACCCCTCCACTTT. As protein: CASSLQLDSPLHF.